This record covers a single T cell receptor beta chain. The data were taken from a study of blood T cell repertoires in COVID-19. Germline-derived CDR1 and CDR2 are WSHSY and SAAADI. V was pared by 0 bases and J by 10 bases, with 12 bases between. The CDR3 contains 14 residues. In the original processing: Reference gene primer amplification gave nucleated cell count estimates. Using immunoSEQ multiplex PCR, the repertoire was profiled, and TCRdb retains in-frame clones only, with some absent. V and J calls and clone size come straight from that table; D and trimming were deduced from the DNA. The table records around 320,000 clones, approximately 90% of them present only once.

The chain employs TRBV10-2 and TRBJ1-4; D call uncertain. The TCR sequence derives from a woman aged 25 to 39 who had recovered from COVID-19. Material for sequencing was peripheral blood. In DNA, the CDR3 is TGCGCCAGCAGTGAGTCGAGTCCTTTCGGAAAACTGTTTTTT. Translated, it gives CASSESSPFGKLFF.